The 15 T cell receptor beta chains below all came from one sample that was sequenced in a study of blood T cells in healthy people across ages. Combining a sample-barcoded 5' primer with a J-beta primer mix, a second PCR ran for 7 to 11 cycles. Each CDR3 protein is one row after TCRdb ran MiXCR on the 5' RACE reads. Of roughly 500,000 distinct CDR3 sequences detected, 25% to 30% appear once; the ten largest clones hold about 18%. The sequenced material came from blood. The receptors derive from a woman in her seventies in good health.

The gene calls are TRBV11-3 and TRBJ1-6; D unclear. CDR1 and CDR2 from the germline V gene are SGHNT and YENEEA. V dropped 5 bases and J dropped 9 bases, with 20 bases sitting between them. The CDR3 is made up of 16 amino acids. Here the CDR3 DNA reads TGTGCCAGCAGCGATAGCGACACCCTGGGAGTTTCACCCCTCCACTTT. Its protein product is CASSDSDTLGVSPLHF.

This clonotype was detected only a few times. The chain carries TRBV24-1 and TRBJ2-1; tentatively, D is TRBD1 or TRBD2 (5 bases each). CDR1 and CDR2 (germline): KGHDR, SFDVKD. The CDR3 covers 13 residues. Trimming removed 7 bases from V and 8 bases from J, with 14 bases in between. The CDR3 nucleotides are TGTGCCACCAGCGCCCCAGGGAGAGATGAGCAGTTCTTC. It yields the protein CATSAPGRDEQFF.

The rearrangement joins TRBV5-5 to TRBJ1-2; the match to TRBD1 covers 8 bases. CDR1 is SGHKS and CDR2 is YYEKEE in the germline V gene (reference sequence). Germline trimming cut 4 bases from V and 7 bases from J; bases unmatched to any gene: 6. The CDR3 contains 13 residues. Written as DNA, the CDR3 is TGTGCCAGCAGCGCCCTCGGGACAGGTGGCTACACCTTC. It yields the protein CASSALGTGGYTF. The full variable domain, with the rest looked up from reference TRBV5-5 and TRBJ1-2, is DAGVTQSPTHLIKTRGQQVTLRCSPISGHKSVSWYQQVLGQGPQFIFQYYEKEERGRGNFPDRFSARQFPNYSSELNVNALLLGDSALYLCASSALGTGGYTFGSGTRLTVV.

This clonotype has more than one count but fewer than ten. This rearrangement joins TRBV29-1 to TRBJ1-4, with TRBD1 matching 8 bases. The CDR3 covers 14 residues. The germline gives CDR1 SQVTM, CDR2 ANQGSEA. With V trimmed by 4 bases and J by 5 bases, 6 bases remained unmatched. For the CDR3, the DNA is TGCAGCGTTGCTGAAGGACAGGGCAATGAAAAACTGTTTTTT. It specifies CSVAEGQGNEKLFF.

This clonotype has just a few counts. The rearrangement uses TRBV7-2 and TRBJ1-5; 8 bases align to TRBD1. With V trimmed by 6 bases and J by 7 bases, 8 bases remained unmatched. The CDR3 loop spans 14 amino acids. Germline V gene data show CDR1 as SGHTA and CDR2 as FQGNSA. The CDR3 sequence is CASSTTGGRQPQHF. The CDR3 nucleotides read TGTGCCAGCAGTACCACAGGGGGGAGGCAGCCCCAGCATTTT. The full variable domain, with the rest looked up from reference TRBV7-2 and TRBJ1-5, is GAGVSQSPSNKVTEKGKDVELRCDPISGHTALYWYRQSLGQGLEFLIYFQGNSAPDKSGLPSDRFSAERTGGSVSTLTIQRTQQEDSAVYLCASSTTGGRQPQHFGDGTRLSIL.

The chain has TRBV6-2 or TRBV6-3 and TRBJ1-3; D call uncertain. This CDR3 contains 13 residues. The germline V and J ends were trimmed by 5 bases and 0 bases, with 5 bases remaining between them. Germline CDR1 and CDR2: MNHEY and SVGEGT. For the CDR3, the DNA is TGTGCCAGCAGTGGGAGCTCTGGAAACACCATATATTTT. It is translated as CASSGSSGNTIYF.

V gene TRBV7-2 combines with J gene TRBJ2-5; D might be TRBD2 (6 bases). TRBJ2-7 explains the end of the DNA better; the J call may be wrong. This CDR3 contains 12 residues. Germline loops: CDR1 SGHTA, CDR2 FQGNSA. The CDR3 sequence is CASSFGTHEQYF. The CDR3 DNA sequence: TGTGCCAGCAGCTTCGGGACTCACGAGCAGTACTTC.

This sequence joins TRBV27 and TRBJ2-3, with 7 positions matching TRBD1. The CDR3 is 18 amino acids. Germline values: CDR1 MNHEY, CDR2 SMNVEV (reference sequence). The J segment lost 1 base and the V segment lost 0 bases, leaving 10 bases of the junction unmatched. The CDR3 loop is CASSLSPSTGVGTDTQYF. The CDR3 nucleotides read TGTGCCAGCAGTTTATCGCCCAGTACAGGGGTGGGCACAGATACGCAGTATTTT.

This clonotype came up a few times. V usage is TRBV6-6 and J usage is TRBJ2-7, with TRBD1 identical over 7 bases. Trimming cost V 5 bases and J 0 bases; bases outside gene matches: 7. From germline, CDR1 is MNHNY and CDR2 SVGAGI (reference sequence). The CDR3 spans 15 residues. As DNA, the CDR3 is TGTGCCAGCAGTAACGGACAGGAAAGCTCCTACGAGCAGTACTTC. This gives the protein CASSNGQESSYEQYF.

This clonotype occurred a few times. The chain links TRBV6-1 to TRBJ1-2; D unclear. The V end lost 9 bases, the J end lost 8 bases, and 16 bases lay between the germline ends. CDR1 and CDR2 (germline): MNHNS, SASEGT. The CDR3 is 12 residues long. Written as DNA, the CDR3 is TGTGCCAGTCATATCCTCCCGTACGGCTACACCTTC. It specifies CASHILPYGYTF.

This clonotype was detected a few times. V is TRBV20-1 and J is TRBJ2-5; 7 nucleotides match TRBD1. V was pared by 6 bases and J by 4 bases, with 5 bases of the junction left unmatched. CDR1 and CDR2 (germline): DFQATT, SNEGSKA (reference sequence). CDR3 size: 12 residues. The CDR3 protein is CSAERQGETQYF. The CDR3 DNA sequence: TGCAGTGCGGAACGACAGGGAGAGACCCAGTACTTC.

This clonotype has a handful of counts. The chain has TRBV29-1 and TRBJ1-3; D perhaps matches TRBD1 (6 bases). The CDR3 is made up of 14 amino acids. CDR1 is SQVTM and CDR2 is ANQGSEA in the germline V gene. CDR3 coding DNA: TGCAACGTCCGGTACGGGGGCTCGGGAAACACCATATATTTT. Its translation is CNVRYGGSGNTIYF.

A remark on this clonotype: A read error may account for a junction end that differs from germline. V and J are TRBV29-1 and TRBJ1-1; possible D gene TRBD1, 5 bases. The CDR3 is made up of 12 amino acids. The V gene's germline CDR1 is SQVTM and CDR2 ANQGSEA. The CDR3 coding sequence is TGCAACGTTGAGCGGGGGTTCACTGAGGCTTTCTTT. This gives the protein CNVERGFTEAFF.

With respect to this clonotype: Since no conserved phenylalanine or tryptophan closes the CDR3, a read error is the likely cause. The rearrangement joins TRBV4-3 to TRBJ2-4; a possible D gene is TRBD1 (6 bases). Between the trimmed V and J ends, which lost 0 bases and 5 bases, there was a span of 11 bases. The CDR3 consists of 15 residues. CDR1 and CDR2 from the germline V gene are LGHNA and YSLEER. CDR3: CASSQEGAGQNIQYL. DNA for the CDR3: TGCGCCAGCAGCCAAGAGGGGGCAGGGCAAAACATTCAGTACCTC.

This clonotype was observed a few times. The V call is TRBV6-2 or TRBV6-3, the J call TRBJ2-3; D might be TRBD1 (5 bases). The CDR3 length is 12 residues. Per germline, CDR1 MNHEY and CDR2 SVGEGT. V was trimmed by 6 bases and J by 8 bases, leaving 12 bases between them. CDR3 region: CASSLQAPTQYF. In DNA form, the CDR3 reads TGTGCCAGCAGCCTACAGGCTCCTACGCAGTATTTT.